The 8 T cell receptor beta chains below were found in one sample sequenced in a study of T cells after yellow fever vaccination. MiXCR, applied by TCRdb to the 5' RACE reads, yields one record per CDR3 protein. The table lists roughly 74,000 distinct CDR3 sequences, about 6.6% of them singletons. This sample comprised CD8+ T cells sorted from PBMCs, obtained less than 6 days after the first yellow fever vaccination. Source of these receptors: a man younger than 35 who received the YFV17D yellow fever vaccine.

This clonotype was seen a handful of times. V and J are TRBV5-1 and TRBJ2-2, with 14 bases matching TRBD2. The V segment lost 4 bases and the J segment 3 bases; nucleotides outside the gene matches: 8. Germline values: CDR1 SGHRS, CDR2 YFSETQ. The CDR3 loop spans 18 amino acids. CDR3 DNA sequence: TGCGCCAGCAGCCCTGGGACTAGCGGGGGAAGTTACACCGGGGAGCTGTTTTTT. It codes for CASSPGTSGGSYTGELFF. Together with reference TRBV5-1 and TRBJ2-2, the CDR3 gives the full variable domain: KAGVTQTPRYLIKTRGQQVTLSCSPISGHRSVSWYQQTPGQGLQFLFEYFSETQRNKGNFPGRFSGRQFSNSRSEMNVSTLELGDSALYLCASSPGTSGGSYTGELFFGEGSRLTVL.

The V call is TRBV5-1, the J call TRBJ1-6; TRBD1 is a possible D gene (5 bases). This CDR3 spans 16 amino acids. CDR1 is SGHRS, CDR2 YFSETQ, per germline. The V end was cut by 4 bases, the J end by 7 bases, with 18 bases between. CDR3 bases: TGCGCCAGCAGCCGCACGGGGGGGGGGAGCAATTCACCCCTCCACTTT. Residues: CASSRTGGGSNSPLHF.

This clonotype has a handful of counts. The chain couples TRBV3-1 to TRBJ2-1; a possible D gene is TRBD1 (6 bases). The V end lost 4 bases, the J end lost 4 bases, and 11 bases lay between the germline ends. The CDR3 covers 14 residues. In germline, CDR1 is LGHDT, CDR2 YNNKEL (reference sequence). CDR3 in DNA: TGTGCCAGCAGCCTGGGGGCGGCATACAATGAGCAGTTCTTC. It yields the protein CASSLGAAYNEQFF.

This clonotype has ten or more counts. The J gene is TRBJ2-7, the V gene TRBV5-1; 9 bases align to TRBD1. The J segment lost 0 bases and the V segment lost 0 bases, leaving 10 bases of the junction unmatched. The germline V gene encodes CDR1 SGHRS and CDR2 YFSETQ. The CDR3 is 18 amino acids. CDR3 DNA sequence: TGCGCCAGCAGCTTGGGACAGGGGGTTGCGACTTACTCCTACGAGCAGTACTTC. Its protein is CASSLGQGVATYSYEQYF.

Many counts were recorded for this clonotype. The chain has TRBV20-1 and TRBJ2-1; no firm D call. This CDR3 comprises 15 residues. Germline loops: CDR1 DFQATT, CDR2 SNEGSKA (reference sequence). Trimming shortened V by 0 bases and J by 8 bases, and 17 bases separated the two germline ends. This CDR3 is CSARDPFRKVDEQFF. The CDR3 DNA sequence: TGCAGTGCTAGAGACCCCTTCAGGAAGGTAGATGAGCAGTTCTTC.

This clonotype was recorded a few times. The chain joins TRBV18 to TRBJ2-7; D might be TRBD1 or TRBD2, each matching 5 bases. The V and J ends lost 3 bases and 2 bases respectively, with 11 bases between them. The CDR3 sequence is 14 residues long. The V gene's germline CDR1 is KGHSH and CDR2 LQKENI. The CDR3 DNA sequence: TGTGCCAGCTCACCCGGGACGGCGGCCTACGAGCAGTACTTC. Amino acids: CASSPGTAAYEQYF.

This clonotype has more than one count but fewer than ten. In DNA form, the CDR3 reads TGCGCCAGCAGCCAAGACCGGGGAGCCTACGAGCAGTACGTC. Residues: CASSQDRGAYEQYV. This chain links TRBV4-3 with TRBJ2-7; tentatively, D is TRBD2 (5 bases). Germline V lookup: CDR1 LGHNA, CDR2 YSLEER. V lost 0 bases, J lost 2 bases, and 8 bases lay in between. This CDR3 comprises 14 residues.

The J gene is TRBJ2-1, the V gene TRBV5-1; TRBD2 matches 9 bases. This CDR3 has 14 amino acids. With V trimmed by 4 bases and J by 9 bases, 8 bases remained unmatched. Germline lookup yields CDR1 SGHRS and CDR2 YFSETQ. The CDR3 sequence is CASSRGTSSAEQFF. The CDR3 region has the DNA TGCGCCAGCAGCCGAGGGACTAGCAGCGCTGAGCAGTTCTTC.